This T cell receptor (beta chain) was captured by sequencing in a study of blood T cell repertoires in COVID-19. For the study at large: PBMCs, B-cell-depleted T cells, or T cells provided the cDNA or gDNA that made up the material.

Germline assignment: CDR1 MNHEY and CDR2 SMNVEV (reference sequence). Trimming cost V 3 bases and J 6 bases, with 8 bases left between them. CDR3 size: 13 residues. Some clones are missing from TCRdb's copy, which holds only in-frame ones; the method was immunoSEQ multiplex PCR. The data hold 200,000 to 250,000 clones, with approximately 80% observed a single time. This receptor was taken from a woman aged 35 to 49 who had recovered from COVID-19. The chain couples TRBV27 to TRBJ2-2, with a possible D match to TRBD1 (5 bases). The sample consisted of peripheral blood. The CDR3, as DNA: TGTGCCAGCAGTTTCCAGGGCTCCGGGGAGCTGTTTTTT. It is translated as CASSFQGSGELFF.